This T cell receptor (beta chain) was sequenced for a study of CD8 T cells in Susac syndrome. Study context: The sequenced Susac syndrome patients comprised five or six with active disease and about eight in remission.

From blood CD8+ and CD4+ T cells, TCR beta sequences were generated. Negative isolation yielded CD8+ and CD4+ T cells; FACS enriched TEMRA cells. The V gene's germline CDR1 is SGDLS and CDR2 YYNGEE. Between the trimmed V and J ends, which lost 0 bases and 1 base, there was a span of 10 bases. The CDR3 has 15 amino acids. Reverse transcription of about 0.5 to 1 ug RNA was carried out with random hexamers. Amplification of TCR beta CDR3 spanned 54 Vbeta and 13 Jbeta via immunoSEQ multiplex PCR. TCRdb independently ran MiXCR on the immunoSEQ multiplex PCR reads; one entry per CDR3 protein. The data contain 75,000 to 95,000 distinct CDR3 sequences, more than 85% of them singletons.

V usage is TRBV9 and J usage is TRBJ1-1; D is possibly TRBD1 (5 bases). The sequence was obtained from a human donor with Susac syndrome. The sequenced sample consisted of CD8+ T cells from PBMCs. In nucleotides, the CDR3 is TGTGCCAGCAGCGTAGAGGCAGGGAAGAACACTGAAGCTTTCTTT. Translation gives CASSVEAGKNTEAFF.